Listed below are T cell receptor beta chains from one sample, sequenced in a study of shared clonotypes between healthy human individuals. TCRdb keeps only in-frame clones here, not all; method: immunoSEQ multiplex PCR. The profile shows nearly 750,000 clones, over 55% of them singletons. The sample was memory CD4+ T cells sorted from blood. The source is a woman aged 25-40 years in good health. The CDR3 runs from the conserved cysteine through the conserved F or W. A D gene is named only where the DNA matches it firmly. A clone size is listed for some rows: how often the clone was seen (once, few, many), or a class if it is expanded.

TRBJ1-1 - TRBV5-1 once CASSLDRAAEAFF TGCGCCAGCAGCTTGGACAGGGCGGCTGAAGCTTTCTTT
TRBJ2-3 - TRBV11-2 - CASRKPGRGGADTQYF TGTGCCAGCCGAAAACCAGGCCGGGGAGGAGCAGATACGCAGTATTTT
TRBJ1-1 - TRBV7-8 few CASSREAGTEAFF TGTGCCAGCAGTCGAGAGGCGGGCACTGAAGCTTTCTTT
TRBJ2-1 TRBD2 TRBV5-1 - CASSLRPTSGRRDEQFF TGCGCCAGCAGCTTGAGACCGACTAGCGGGAGGAGGGATGAGCAGTTCTTC
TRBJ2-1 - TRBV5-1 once CASSLVPSYNEQFF TGCGCCAGCAGCTTGGTACCCTCCTACAATGAGCAGTTCTTC
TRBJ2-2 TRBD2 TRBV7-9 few CASSLPAGRGTGELFF TGTGCCAGCAGCTTACCAGCGGGAAGAGGGACCGGGGAGCTGTTTTTT
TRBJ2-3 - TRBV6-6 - CASSPPDRTDTQYF TGTGCCAGCAGTCCACCGGACCGCACAGATACGCAGTATTTT
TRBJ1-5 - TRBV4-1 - CASSLREANQPQHF TGCGCCAGCAGCCTTCGGGAGGCCAATCAGCCCCAGCATTTT
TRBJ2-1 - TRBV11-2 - CASSLTQGNNEQFF TGTGCCAGCAGCTTAACTCAGGGAAACAATGAGCAGTTCTTC
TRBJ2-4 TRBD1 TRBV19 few CASSGTGGTNIQYF TGTGCCAGTAGCGGGACAGGGGGGACGAACATTCAGTACTTC
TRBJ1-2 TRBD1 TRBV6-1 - CASSDRGTYGYTF TGTGCCAGCAGTGACAGGGGGACCTATGGCTACACCTTC
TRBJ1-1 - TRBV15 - CATSVLLNTEAFF TGTGCCACCAGCGTCTTATTGAACACTGAAGCTTTCTTT
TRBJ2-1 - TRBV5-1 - CASSLASANYNEQFF TGCGCCAGCAGCTTGGCGAGCGCCAACTACAATGAGCAGTTCTTC
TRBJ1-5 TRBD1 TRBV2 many CASSGDRGHQPQHF TGTGCCAGCAGTGGAGACAGGGGGCACCAGCCCCAGCATTTT
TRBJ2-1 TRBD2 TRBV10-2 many CASSVLAGSNEQFF TGCGCCAGCAGTGTGCTAGCGGGATCCAATGAGCAGTTCTTC
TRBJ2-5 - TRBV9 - CASSVGGSQETQYF TGTGCCAGCAGCGTAGGGGGAAGCCAAGAGACCCAGTACTTC
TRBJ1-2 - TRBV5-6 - CASSLASVQGGYTF TGTGCCAGCAGCTTGGCTAGTGTTCAAGGTGGCTACACCTTC
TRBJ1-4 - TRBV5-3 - CARSFVCRAVNEKLFF TGTGCCAGAAGCTTTGTTTGCAGGGCAGTAAATGAAAAACTGTTTTTT
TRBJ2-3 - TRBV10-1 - CASNNNGILAPQGDTQYF TGCGCCAGCAATAACAACGGGATATTAGCCCCCCAAGGAGATACGCAGTATTTT
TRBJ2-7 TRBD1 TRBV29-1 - CSASTGGRYEQYF TGCAGCGCCTCGACAGGGGGTCGCTACGAGCAGTACTTC
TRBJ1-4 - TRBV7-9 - CASSLQGTNEKLFF TGTGCCAGCAGCCTACAGGGAACTAATGAAAAACTGTTTTTT
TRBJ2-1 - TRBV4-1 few CASSQRGDNEQFF TGCGCCAGCAGCCAACGAGGGGACAATGAGCAGTTCTTC
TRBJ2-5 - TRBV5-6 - CASTRTDSGTQYF TGTGCCAGCACCAGGACTGATTCGGGAACGCAGTACTTC
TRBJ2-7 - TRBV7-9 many CASGHYEQYF TGTGCCAGCGGACACTACGAGCAGTACTTC
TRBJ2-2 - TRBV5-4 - CASSRGAGDFTGELFF TGTGCCAGCAGCCGGGGTGCGGGCGACTTTACCGGGGAGCTGTTTTTT
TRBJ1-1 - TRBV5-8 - CASSLVGTNTEAFF TGTGCCAGCAGCTTGGTCGGGACGAACACTGAAGCTTTCTTT
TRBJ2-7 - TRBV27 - CASSQRTQSSYEQYF TGTGCCAGCAGCCAACGGACTCAAAGCTCCTACGAGCAGTACTTC
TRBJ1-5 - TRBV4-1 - CASSPGHSNQPQHF TGCGCCAGCAGCCCGGGACACAGCAATCAGCCCCAGCATTTT
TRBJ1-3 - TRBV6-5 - CASSSDGRSGNTIYF TGTGCCAGCAGTTCAGACGGCCGCTCTGGAAACACCATATATTTT
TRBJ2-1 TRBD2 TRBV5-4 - CASSFGLAYNEQFF TGTGCCAGCAGCTTCGGACTAGCCTACAATGAGCAGTTCTTC
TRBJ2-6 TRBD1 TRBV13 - CASSGQGTGANVLTF TGTGCCAGCAGCGGACAGGGTACTGGGGCCAACGTCCTGACTTTC
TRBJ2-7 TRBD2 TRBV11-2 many CASSLDPSGYEQYF TGTGCCAGCAGCTTAGACCCTAGCGGCTACGAGCAGTACTTC
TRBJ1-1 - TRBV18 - CASSPNRRNTEAFF TGTGCCAGCTCACCAAATCGCAGGAACACTGAAGCTTTCTTT
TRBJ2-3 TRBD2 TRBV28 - CASSLTPELAGGPPADTQYF TGTGCCAGCAGTTTGACCCCGGAACTAGCGGGAGGGCCTCCGGCAGATACGCAGTATTTT
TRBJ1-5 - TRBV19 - CASTETHNQPQHF TGTGCCAGTACCGAGACACACAATCAGCCCCAGCATTTT
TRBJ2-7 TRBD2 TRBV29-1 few CSVDTSGRAGEQYF TGCAGCGTTGACACTAGCGGGAGGGCCGGGGAGCAGTACTTC
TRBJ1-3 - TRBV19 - CASKERGSGNTIYF TGTGCCAGTAAAGAACGAGGCTCTGGAAACACCATATATTTT
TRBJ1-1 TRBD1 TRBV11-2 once CASSLGTGEGNTEAFF TGTGCCAGCAGCTTGGGAACAGGGGAAGGGAACACTGAAGCTTTCTTT
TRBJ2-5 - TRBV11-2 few CASSFPHETQYF TGTGCCAGCAGCTTCCCCCACGAGACCCAGTACTTC
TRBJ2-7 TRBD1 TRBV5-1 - CASSLDRGSYEQYF TGCGCCAGCAGCTTGGACAGGGGGTCCTACGAGCAGTACTTC
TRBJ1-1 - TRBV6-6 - CASSYSRAQYDTEAFF TGTGCCAGCAGTTACTCGAGAGCCCAGTACGACACTGAAGCTTTCTTT
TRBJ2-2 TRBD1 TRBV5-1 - CASSGGPGQGRAELFF TGCGCCAGCAGCGGGGGACCGGGACAGGGGCGTGCGGAGCTGTTTTTT
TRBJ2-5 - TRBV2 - CASSPRVQETQYF TGTGCCAGCAGTCCCAGAGTACAAGAGACCCAGTACTTC
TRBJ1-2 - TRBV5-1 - CASSLSGDGYTF TGCGCCAGCAGCTTGAGTGGAGATGGCTACACCTTC
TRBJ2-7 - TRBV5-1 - CASSPGHSLLAEIYEQYF TGCGCCAGCAGCCCGGGCCACTCCCTCCTTGCGGAAATCTACGAGCAGTACTTC
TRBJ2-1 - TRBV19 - CASTQDPGVNEQFF TGTGCCAGTACCCAAGATCCGGGAGTCAATGAGCAGTTCTTC
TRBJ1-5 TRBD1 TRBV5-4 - CASSFQGGTQPQHF TGTGCCAGCAGCTTTCAGGGGGGAACTCAGCCCCAGCATTTT
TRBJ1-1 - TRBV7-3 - CASSLTRTNEAFF TGTGCCAGCAGCTTAACGAGGACCAACGAAGCTTTCTTT
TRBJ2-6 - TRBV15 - CATTGGLSGANVLTF TGTGCCACGACGGGGGGCCTCTCTGGGGCCAACGTCCTGACTTTC
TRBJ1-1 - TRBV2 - CANQGQSEAFF TGTGCCAACCAGGGGCAGTCTGAAGCTTTCTTT
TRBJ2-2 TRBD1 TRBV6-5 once CASSYDRGPTGELFF TGTGCCAGCAGCTACGACAGGGGACCCACCGGGGAGCTGTTTTTT
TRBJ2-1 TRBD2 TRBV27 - CASLGLAGGIRTYNEQFF TGTGCCAGCCTGGGACTAGCGGGAGGAATCCGTACTTACAATGAGCAGTTCTTC
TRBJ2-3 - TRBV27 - CASSATGGNTQYF TGTGCCAGCAGTGCAACGGGCGGAAATACGCAGTATTTT
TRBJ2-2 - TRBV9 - CASSVAHGANTGELFF TGTGCCAGCAGCGTAGCTCACGGGGCGAACACCGGGGAGCTGTTTTTT